This T cell receptor (beta chain) appears in the sequencing data of a study of blood T cell repertoires in COVID-19. Background on the study: The samples span acute and convalescent COVID-19 from the United States, Italy and Spain. From T cells, B-cell-depleted T cells, or PBMCs came the material, which was cDNA or gDNA.

In the authors' methods: Estimation of nucleated cell counts was performed using reference gene primer amplification. Profiled with immunoSEQ multiplex PCR; TCRdb holds only in-frame clones, not every one. V and J calls and clone size follow that table, whereas D and trimming were derived from the DNA. The table includes around 59,000 clones, about 90% detected once. The trim removed 5 bases at V and 2 bases at J, leaving 11 bases unmatched. The CDR3 runs to 16 residues. Germline assignment: CDR1 MDHEN and CDR2 SYDVKM. This chain uses TRBV28 with TRBJ2-7; 8 bases align to TRBD1. Input material: peripheral blood. The sequence derives from a man between 60 and 75 years old with acute or convalescent COVID-19. The DNA of the CDR3 is TGTGCCAGCAGTCGCCGGGACAGGTATTTGCCCTACGAGCAGTACTTC. It specifies CASSRRDRYLPYEQYF.